This T cell receptor (beta chain) originates from a study of CD4 T cells in relation to SARS-CoV-2 and coronaviruses. Profiling relied on immunoSEQ multiplex PCR, and the TCRdb table lists in-frame clones only, not all of them. Here the sample spans under 90,000 clones, 80% to 95% being singletons. Unexposed donor CD4+ T cells date from about 2011-2019, before the COVID-19 pandemic. CDR1 and CDR2 from the germline V gene are MNHEY and SVGEGT. The CDR3 is 17 residues long. V lost 2 bases, J lost 1 base, and 6 bases stayed unmatched. The chain recombines TRBV6-2 or TRBV6-3 with TRBJ2-1; 9 nucleotides line up with TRBD2. The sequencing sample was made of naive CD4+ T cells from PBMCs. Described subset: naive CD4+ T cells isolated by negative enrichment. The clonotype originates from a human donor in good health. This CDR3 reads CASSYGPSGASYNEQFF. As DNA, the CDR3 is TGTGCCAGCAGTTACGGGCCTAGCGGGGCGTCCTACAATGAGCAGTTCTTC.